The 11 T cell receptor beta chains below were found in one sample sequenced in a study of T cell clusters in autoimmune cytopenias. TRB was amplified from about 250 ng of peripheral blood genomic DNA per sample. Multiplex touch-down PCR amplified TRB using TRB-A and TRB-B pools in one tube. Reanalyzing the multiplex PCR reads, TCRdb keeps one entry per CDR3 protein, without DNA. The clone table shows thousands of distinct CDR3 sequences, with the ten largest holding approximately 15%. The sequenced sample consisted of peripheral blood. These receptors all come from a human donor with an autoimmune cytopenia or autoimmune hepatitis (not recorded which).

The chain carries TRBV5-5 and TRBJ2-7; TCRdb gives TRBD2 as the D gene, but with no DNA this cannot be confirmed. The V gene's germline CDR1 is SGHKS and CDR2 YYEKEE (reference sequence). There are 22 residues in the CDR3. The CDR3 loop reads CASSIYLCSVGSASGGTYEQYF. Combining the CDR3 with reference TRBV5-5 and TRBJ2-7 gives the whole variable domain DAGVTQSPTHLIKTRGQQVTLRCSPISGHKSVSWYQQVLGQGPQFIFQYYEKEERGRGNFPDRFSARQFPNYSSELNVNALLLGDSALYLCASSIYLCSVGSASGGTYEQYFGPGTRLTVT.

V usage is TRBV6-5 and J usage is TRBJ1-5. The CDR3 runs 13 residues. From germline, CDR1 is MNHEY and CDR2 SVGAGI. CDR3 sequence: CASSYSSNQPQHF.

This clonotype is labeled medium-sized based on frequency. The rearrangement links TRBV7-6 to TRBJ2-2; TCRdb selects TRBD1, and the lack of DNA leaves this call unchecked. CDR3 size: 18 residues. Germline V gene sequence: CDR1 SGHVS, CDR2 FNYEAQ. The CDR3 loop is CASSFSLSGRGDTGELFF.

The chain joins TRBV18 to TRBJ2-7; TCRdb gives TRBD1 as the D gene, but with no DNA this cannot be confirmed. Germline-derived CDR1 and CDR2 are KGHSH and LQKENI. This CDR3 contains 13 residues. CDR3 protein: CASSPGQSYEQYF.

Considering frequency, this clonotype is medium-sized. The J gene is TRBJ2-1, the V gene TRBV18; TCRdb indicates TRBD2, and absent DNA this call remains unverified. The germline V gene has CDR1 KGHSH and CDR2 LQKENI. The CDR3 runs to 16 residues. CDR3 amino acids: CASSPDILVSYNEQFF. Filled out from reference TRBV18 and TRBJ2-1, the complete variable domain reads NAGVMQNPRHLVRRRGQEARLRCSPMKGHSHVYWYRQLPEEGLKFMVYLQKENIIDESGMPKERFSAEFPKEGPSILRIQQVVRGDSAAYFCASSPDILVSYNEQFFGPGTRLTVL.

This clonotype shows up as large by frequency. The chain links TRBV29-1 to TRBJ2-7; TCRdb reports TRBD2, a call that lacks DNA to check it against. From germline, CDR1 is SQVTM and CDR2 ANQGSEA. This CDR3 region has 14 residues. The chain's CDR3 is CSVSHSGNSYEQYF.

The J gene is TRBJ2-4, the V gene TRBV28. This CDR3 is 15 amino acids long. The germline V gene encodes CDR1 MDHEN and CDR2 SYDVKM. The CDR3 reads CASSFGSLAKNIQYF.

The chain couples TRBV27 to TRBJ2-7; the D call from TCRdb, TRBD2, cannot be confirmed without DNA. Per the germline V gene, CDR1 is MNHEY and CDR2 is SMNVEV (reference sequence). The CDR3 runs 14 residues. The CDR3: CASSLGTSGYEQYF.

Its frequency marks this clonotype as medium-sized. The V call is TRBV29-1, the J call TRBJ2-3. The CDR3 runs 13 residues. The germline CDR1 and CDR2 sequences are SQVTM and ANQGSEA. The CDR3 loop reads CSVEVHLTDTQYF.

The V and J genes are TRBV5-5 and TRBJ2-1. CDR3 length: 15 residues. Germline CDR1 reads SGHKS; CDR2 reads YYEKEE (reference sequence). The chain's CDR3 is CASSLTSSSGNEQFF.

The chain combines TRBV5-1 with TRBJ2-2; TCRdb's D gene call, TRBD2, goes unchecked for lack of DNA. The CDR3 extends over 18 amino acids. Looked up from germline, CDR1 is SGHRS and CDR2 is YFSETQ. CDR3 protein: CASSSGLAGGTNTGELFF. The variable domain in full, with the rest retrieved from reference TRBV5-1 and TRBJ2-2, is KAGVTQTPRYLIKTRGQQVTLSCSPISGHRSVSWYQQTPGQGLQFLFEYFSETQRNKGNFPGRFSGRQFSNSRSEMNVSTLELGDSALYLCASSSGLAGGTNTGELFFGEGSRLTVL.